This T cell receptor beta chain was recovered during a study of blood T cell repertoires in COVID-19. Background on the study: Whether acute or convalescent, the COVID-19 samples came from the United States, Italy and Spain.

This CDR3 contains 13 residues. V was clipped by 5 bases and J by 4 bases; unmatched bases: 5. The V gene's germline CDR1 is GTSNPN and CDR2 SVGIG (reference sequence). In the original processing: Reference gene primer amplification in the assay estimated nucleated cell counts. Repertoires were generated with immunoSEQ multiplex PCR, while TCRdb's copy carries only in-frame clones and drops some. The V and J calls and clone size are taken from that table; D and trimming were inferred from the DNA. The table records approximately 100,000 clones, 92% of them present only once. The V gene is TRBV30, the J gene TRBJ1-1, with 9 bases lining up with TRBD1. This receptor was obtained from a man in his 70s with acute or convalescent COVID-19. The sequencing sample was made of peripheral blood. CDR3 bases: TGTGCCTGGGGACAGGGGATGGGCACTGAAGCTTTCTTT. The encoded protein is CAWGQGMGTEAFF.